The 7 T cell receptor beta chains below were found in one sample sequenced in a study of OX40 agonist ivuxolimab in advanced cancers. The method was immunoSEQ multiplex PCR; TCRdb's version includes in-frame clones alone and lacks a portion of them. The data show fewer than 100,000 clones, with 87% seen just once and roughly 6.3% held by the top ten. Sequences were derived from CD4+ or CD8+ T cells sorted from blood, sampled in a trial of the OX40 agonist ivuxolimab. The receptors stem from an adult with an advanced solid tumor such as melanoma, head and neck, liver or kidney cancer.

This sequence joins TRBV28 and TRBJ2-6, with D possibly TRBD1 on 6 matching bases. The CDR3 is 16 amino acids. V was shortened by 5 bases and J by 2 bases, with 13 bases between the two germline ends. In germline, CDR1 is MDHEN, CDR2 SYDVKM. The CDR3 spells CASSHQDRPGANVLTF. CDR3 DNA: TGTGCCAGCAGTCACCAGGACAGACCTGGGGCCAACGTCCTGACTTTC. Full variable domain (missing parts from reference TRBV28 and TRBJ2-6): DVKVTQSSRYLVKRTGEKVFLECVQDMDHENMFWYRQDPGLGLRLIYFSYDVKMKEKGDIPEGYSVSREKKERFSLILESASTNQTSMYLCASSHQDRPGANVLTFGAGSRLTVL.

This chain uses TRBV28 with TRBJ2-5; perhaps TRBD1 as D (6 bases). CDR1 is MDHEN, CDR2 SYDVKM, per germline. V shed 5 bases and J shed 3 bases, with 10 bases lying between them. This CDR3 is 13 amino acids long. The DNA for the CDR3 is TGTGCCAGCAGTCAAGGGACAAAAGAGACCCAGTACTTC. This sequence encodes CASSQGTKETQYF.

V is TRBV11-3 and J is TRBJ2-2; D gene uncertain. V lost 1 base and J lost 8, with 11 bases in between. CDR1 and CDR2 (germline): SGHNT, YENEEA. The CDR3 length is 14 residues. CDR3 amino acids: CASSLGGLTGELFF. CDR3 coding DNA: TGTGCCAGCAGCTTAGGCGGTCTGACTGGGGAGCTGTTTTTT.

The chain combines TRBV4-3 with TRBJ1-3; D gene uncertain. V was cut by 4 bases and J by 7 bases, with 11 bases left in between. The CDR3 spans 13 residues. The germline gives CDR1 LGHNA, CDR2 YSLEER. CDR3 sequence reads: CASSPPNWNTIYF. The CDR3 bases are TGCGCCAGCAGCCCGCCCAATTGGAACACCATATATTTT.

This clone was counted between two and nine times. The V call is TRBV2, the J call TRBJ1-2; no definite D call. The germline V gene encodes CDR1 SNHLY and CDR2 FYNNEI. The CDR3 is made up of 11 amino acids. Trimming cost V 5 bases and J 7 bases, with 8 bases left between them. The chain's CDR3 is CASSRWFGYTF. The CDR3 DNA reads TGTGCCAGCAGTCGGTGGTTTGGCTACACCTTC.

The chain combines TRBV13 with TRBJ2-5, with TRBD2 identical over 7 bases. Losses at the gene ends were 2 bases for V and 5 bases for J; bases not matched to a gene: 2. The CDR3 is 13 amino acids. The germline gives CDR1 PRHDT, CDR2 FYEKMQ (reference sequence). The CDR3 sequence: CASSLRGVETQYF. The CDR3 nucleotides read TGTGCCAGCAGCTTACGGGGGGTGGAGACCCAGTACTTC.

This chain uses TRBV7-9 with TRBJ2-7; D might be TRBD1 or TRBD2, each matching 5 bases. CDR3 length: 14 residues. V was clipped by 5 bases and J by 3 bases, with 14 bases between them. Germline CDR1 reads SEHNR; CDR2 reads FQNEAQ (reference sequence). The CDR3 loop is CASSPRGTGYEQYF. The CDR3 nucleotides read TGTGCCAGCAGCCCCCGTGGGACGGGCTACGAGCAGTACTTC. Combining the CDR3 with reference TRBV7-9 and TRBJ2-7 gives the whole variable domain DTGVSQNPRHKITKRGQNVTFRCDPISEHNRLYWYRQTLGQGPEFLTYFQNEAQLEKSRLLSDRFSAERPKGSFSTLEIQRTEQGDSAMYLCASSPRGTGYEQYFGPGTRLTVT.